These 8 T cell receptor beta chains were all obtained from the same sample, sequenced in a study of blood T cell repertoires in COVID-19. Libraries were prepared by immunoSEQ multiplex PCR; TCRdb keeps only in-frame clonotypes and omits some of them. Of approximately 99,000 clones in the sample, around 87% were seen once. Sequenced material: peripheral blood. The source of these receptors is a human donor in a cohort sampled during active COVID-19.

This clone was observed a few times. V and J are TRBV10-3 and TRBJ2-2, with 14 bases aligning to TRBD2. This CDR3 has 17 residues. V gave up 7 bases and J gave up 5 bases; unmatched junction bases: 9. The germline V gene encodes CDR1 ENHRY and CDR2 SYGVKD. In DNA, the CDR3 is TGTGCCATCAAGGGGACTAGCGGGAGCCGAGGAACCGGGGAGCTGTTTTTT. Protein: CAIKGTSGSRGTGELFF.

The chain uses TRBV10-3 and TRBJ1-3; 7 nucleotides align to TRBD1. CDR1 and CDR2 (germline): ENHRY, SYGVKD. The junction had 4 bases not matched to a gene; V was cut back by 11 bases and J by 0 bases. This CDR3 has 13 residues. CDR3 protein: CAAQGFSGNTIYF. Written as DNA, the CDR3 is TGTGCCGCACAGGGGTTCTCTGGAAACACCATATATTTT.

V is TRBV7-9 and J is TRBJ1-1; the D is unclear. The V gene's germline CDR1 is SEHNR and CDR2 FQNEAQ (reference sequence). This CDR3 is built from 13 residues. Trimming took 5 bases from V and 7 from J, leaving 14 bases between them. CDR3 sequence: CASSPSIGIEAFF. Here the CDR3 DNA reads TGTGCCAGCAGCCCCTCGATTGGCATTGAAGCTTTCTTT.

The chain has TRBV2 and TRBJ2-5; D may be TRBD1 (6 bases). The V end lost 5 bases, the J end lost 3 bases, and 16 bases lay between the germline ends. This CDR3 region has 15 residues. The V gene's germline CDR1 is SNHLY and CDR2 FYNNEI. CDR3: CASSSTGLWKETQYF. The CDR3 bases are TGTGCCAGCAGTTCGACAGGTTTGTGGAAAGAGACCCAGTACTTC.

This clone was counted only a few times. The rearrangement links TRBV5-4 to TRBJ1-6; 7 bases agree with TRBD1. With V trimmed by 4 bases and J by 10 bases, 11 bases remained unmatched. The CDR3 is 15 residues long. The germline V gene encodes CDR1 SGHNT and CDR2 YYREEE (reference sequence). The CDR3 loop reads CASSLDRVYPSPLHF. CDR3 sequence (DNA): TGTGCCAGCAGCCTCGACAGGGTTTATCCGTCACCCCTCCACTTT.

J is TRBJ2-5 and V is TRBV11-3; tentatively, D is TRBD1 (7 bases). The CDR3 consists of 17 residues. CDR1 SGHNT and CDR2 YENEEA come from the germline V gene. Trimming took off 5 bases at V and 5 bases at J, with 24 bases between the two ends. Written as DNA, the CDR3 is TGTGCCAGCAGCCGCTGGACAGGTGGGGGGTCGGGGGAGACCCAGTACTTC. Translation gives CASSRWTGGGSGETQYF.

V usage is TRBV28 and J usage is TRBJ1-6; 9 nucleotides agree with TRBD1. With 5 bases clipped from V and 7 bases from J, the junction kept 6 bases outside the gene matches. The CDR3 sequence is 15 residues long. The germline gives CDR1 MDHEN, CDR2 SYDVKM. The chain's CDR3 is CASSTRTGENSPLHF. The CDR3 DNA sequence: TGTGCCAGCAGTACGAGGACAGGGGAAAATTCACCCCTCCACTTT. The full variable domain, completed using reference TRBV28 and TRBJ1-6, is DVKVTQSSRYLVKRTGEKVFLECVQDMDHENMFWYRQDPGLGLRLIYFSYDVKMKEKGDIPEGYSVSREKKERFSLILESASTNQTSMYLCASSTRTGENSPLHFGNGTRLTVT.

The chain carries TRBV19 and TRBJ1-5; D possibly corresponds to TRBD1 (5 bases). V was pared by 5 bases and J by 2 bases, with 7 bases between. The CDR3 totals 13 residues. CDR1 is LNHDA and CDR2 is SQIVND in the germline V gene (reference sequence). The CDR3 region is CASSSRGNQPQHF. The CDR3 DNA reads TGTGCCAGTAGTTCCAGGGGCAATCAGCCCCAGCATTTT.